Given below is one T cell receptor (beta chain) in context. Its cognate antigen has yet to be identified. No much larger clonotype is one base removed from it; base qualities were not supplied. To prepare the library, 5' RACE was applied. Sequencing relied on an Illumina HiSeq 2500. A second PCR of roughly 6 to 11 cycles was run with a J-beta primer mix and a sample-barcoded 5' primer. A unique molecular identifier was introduced onto each TCR beta cDNA molecule by a template-switch 5' adaptor carrying 12 random nucleotides. Each sample yielded at least 3 million CDR3-containing paired-end reads. All of the RNA was converted into first-strand cDNA using the Mint cDNA synthesis kit, with a TRBC-specific oligonucleotide serving as the primer. After uracil-DNA glycosylase treatment, a first 18-cycle PCR used universal primers M1SS and BC2_uni_R on all cDNA. The paper's processing steps were these. Each sample was normalized by randomly selecting 1 million high-quality reads, each carrying a distinct molecular identifier. Reads with shared molecular identifiers were discarded instead of being binned into consensus sequences. CDR3 identification, clonotype clustering and error correction used MiTCR with a Q25 quality threshold and the strictest error-elimination algorithm. Lower-bound total TCR beta diversity was estimated with a nonparametric unseen species model using Euler transformation. Starting from the raw public reads, TCRdb applied fastp trimming at Q25, assembled clones with MiXCR and retained in-frame beta chains. CDR3 protein duplicates are merged, each entry listing the most common genes and DNA. These V and J calls rely on TCRdb rather than the paper's analysis. The sample table lists fewer than 700,000 distinct CDR3 sequences, around 38% of them with a count of one. Approximately 31% of the sample is taken by the ten largest.

This entry is derived from a study of blood T cells in healthy people across ages (dated by TCRdb to the mid-2010s). Regarding the complete study: Template switching captured roughly one uniquely barcoded TCR beta cDNA molecule per two T cells in model experiments. The study measured age-related changes in TCR beta repertoire diversity using deep sequencing normalized with unique cDNA molecular identifiers. To avoid experimental bias, donors of different ages were distributed randomly across sequencing lanes. The donors were divided into four age groups: young (average approximately 17 years), middle-aged (approximately 42), aged (approximately 62) and long-lived (around 87). The study analyzed two additional independent replicas of 1 million unique cDNA reads from the same blood draw for two donors, one aged 18 to 29 and one aged 80 or older.

From a lookup of the germline V gene, CDR1 and CDR2 are SGHRS and YFSETQ. Clipping removes 4 bases from V and 3 bases from J, with 5 as the unmatched junction base count. The cysteine opens and the phenylalanine closes a CDR3 of 15 amino acids. Only the CDR3 part of the read is kept: 45 bases, read in frame from the first base. Systemically healthy Caucasian individuals from Russia, some 38 in total and aged 6 to 90 years, were included as donors. Roughly 11 milliliters of peripheral blood were drawn from each donor into EDTA-treated Vacutainer tubes. Ficoll-Paque density-gradient centrifugation was used to isolate PBMCs, with at least 7 million per sample. Total RNA was extracted from PBMCs with Trizol reagent, with at least 5.5 micrograms obtained per sample. For every donor, an aliquot of PBMCs went through flow cytometry to measure the percentages of naive CD45RAhigh/CD27high T cells. Study-wide conclusions, independent of this receptor: The CMV infection status of donors was not known, potentially confounding age-related changes in expanded clonotypes. Estimates of total diversity from one million sequenced T cells were regarded as lower bounds and underestimates. Compared with the aged group, the long-lived group had more naive CD4+ T cells, fewer expanded clones and increased TCR diversity, suggesting age selection. Bulk unsorted PBMC profiling prevented conclusive comparison of naive and antigen-experienced compartments. As age increased, observed TCR beta diversity per million T cells dropped in a roughly linear way, and a significant reduction was already evident by age about 40. There was a strong correlation between observed TCR beta diversity and the percentage of naive T cells measured by flow cytometry.

The chain is encoded by TRBV5-1 joined to TRBJ2-3, with TRBD1 identical over 10 junction bases. Input material: blood. This TCR was recovered from a man older than 75 in good health. The bases are TGCGCCAGCAGCCTATGGACAGGGGGAACAGATACGCAGTATTTT. Translated, it gives CASSLWTGGTDTQYF.